There are many counts of the clone carrying this T cell receptor beta chain. Its antigen remains unidentified. Via MiXCR, TCRdb re-called the 5' RACE reads, giving one row per CDR3 protein. The profile shows hundreds of thousands of distinct CDR3 sequences, around 6% of them singletons. This record comes from a study of identical twins. Study findings and constraints: Memory repertoires showed no such pattern, whereas abundant cord blood beta clonotypes carried fewer insertions.

This CDR3 is 15 amino acids long. The germline V gene has CDR1 MNHEY and CDR2 SVGAGI. The V gene lost 2 bases and the J gene lost 6 bases, with 15 bases spanning the gap. The source is a young man in good health. Sequenced: naive T cells sorted from blood. The chain uses TRBV6-5 and TRBJ2-3; D is perhaps TRBD2 (5 bases). The CDR3 region has the DNA TGTGCCAGCAGTTACAGCCGGGATACGTTCGATACGCAGTATTTT. Translation gives CASSYSRDTFDTQYF.